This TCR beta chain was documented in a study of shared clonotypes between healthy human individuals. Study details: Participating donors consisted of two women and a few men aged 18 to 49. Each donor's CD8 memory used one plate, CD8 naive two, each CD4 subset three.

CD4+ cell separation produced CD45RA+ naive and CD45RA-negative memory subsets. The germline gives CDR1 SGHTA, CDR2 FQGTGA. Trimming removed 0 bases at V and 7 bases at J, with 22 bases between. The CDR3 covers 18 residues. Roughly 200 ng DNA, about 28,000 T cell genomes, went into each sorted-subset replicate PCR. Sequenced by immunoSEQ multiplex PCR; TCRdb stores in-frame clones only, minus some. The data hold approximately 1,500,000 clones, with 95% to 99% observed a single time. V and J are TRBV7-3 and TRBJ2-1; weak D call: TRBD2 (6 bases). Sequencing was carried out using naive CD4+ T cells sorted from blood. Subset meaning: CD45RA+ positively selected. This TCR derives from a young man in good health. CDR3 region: CASSLTGGRGRTRNEQFF. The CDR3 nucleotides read TGTGCCAGCAGCTTAACCGGGGGACGGGGCCGAACGCGGAATGAGCAGTTCTTC.